The 29 T cell receptor beta chains given below trace back to one sample, sequenced in a study of T cell responses to AZD1222 COVID-19 vaccine. Profiling relied on immunoSEQ multiplex PCR, and the TCRdb table lists in-frame clones only, not all of them. The table has over 100,000 clones, roughly nine tenths seen once; the top ten hold 6.5% to 8.5%. The sample was peripheral blood, taken on day 0 of AZD1222 vaccination. These receptors were collected from an adult in good health.

The rearrangement links TRBV28 to TRBJ2-1; 7 bases fit TRBD2. The CDR3 totals 14 residues. The ends lost 5 bases at V and 10 bases at J; junction bases unmatched: 11. The V gene's germline CDR1 is MDHEN and CDR2 SYDVKM. The CDR3 sequence: CASSGTTVVREQFF. In nucleotides, the CDR3 is TGTGCCAGCAGTGGGACTACGGTCGTTAGAGAGCAGTTCTTC.

This clone showed up just once. The V and J genes are TRBV5-1 and TRBJ2-6; weak D call: TRBD2 (7 bases). CDR1 is SGHRS, CDR2 YFSETQ, per germline. The V gene lost 4 bases and the J gene lost 4 bases, with 21 bases spanning the gap. This CDR3 contains 18 residues. CDR3 DNA sequence: TGCGCCAGCAGCCCGAAGGGGGGGGCCCAATCCGGGGCCAACGTCCTGACTTTC. It specifies CASSPKGGAQSGANVLTF.

The chain is built from TRBV15 and TRBJ1-2; 8 bases agree with TRBD1. Germline CDR1 and CDR2: LNHNV and YYDKDF (reference sequence). The CDR3 has 16 amino acids. After removal of 0 bases from V and 5 bases from J, the junction contained 8 bases not matched to a gene. Written as DNA, the CDR3 is TGTGCCACCAGCAGAGAGCGTCAGGGGGCCGGATATGGCTACACCTTC. Its translation is CATSRERQGAGYGYTF.

The count of this clone is one. CDR3 in DNA: TGTGCCAGCAGCCAAGTTGGTAGCGGAGATACGCAGTATTTT. This encodes CASSQVGSGDTQYF. The chain links TRBV3-1 (or the pseudogene TRBV3-2) to TRBJ2-3; D might be TRBD2 (6 bases). Germline values: CDR1 LGHDT, CDR2 YNNKEL (reference sequence). This CDR3 contains 14 residues. Trimming took off 1 base at V and 5 bases at J, with 10 bases between the two ends.

The genes are TRBV7-9 and TRBJ1-1; D perhaps matches TRBD1 (5 bases). The CDR3 is 16 amino acids. The germline V gene has CDR1 SEHNR and CDR2 FQNEAQ (reference sequence). Trimming left V 5 bases short and J 4 bases short, with 20 bases between. The CDR3 sequence is CASSKTGGVLGTEAFF. In DNA, the CDR3 is TGTGCCAGCAGCAAAACCGGAGGGGTTCTGGGCACTGAAGCTTTCTTT.

This chain links TRBV6-5 with TRBJ1-1, with a tentative D call TRBD1 (5 bases). The V end was cut by 3 bases, the J end by 3 bases, with 11 bases between. Looked up from germline, CDR1 is MNHEY and CDR2 is SVGAGI. The CDR3 loop spans 14 amino acids. CDR3 protein: CASSYRGRDTEAFF. DNA of the CDR3: TGTGCCAGCAGTTATCGGGGCCGGGACACTGAAGCTTTCTTT.

The chain has TRBV6-6 and TRBJ2-1, with a weak D call TRBD2 (7 bases). Trimming removed 7 bases at V and 7 bases at J, with 23 bases between. The CDR3 totals 16 residues. Germline V gene data show CDR1 as MNHNY and CDR2 as SVGAGI (reference sequence). The CDR3 DNA follows: TGTGCCAGCATCCCCCAGGAGGGGGGGCCACAGAATGAGCAGTTCTTC. It codes for CASIPQEGGPQNEQFF.

The V gene is TRBV2, the J gene TRBJ2-1, with 12 bases identical to TRBD1. After removal of 6 bases from V and 7 bases from J, the junction contained 10 bases not matched to a gene. Germline CDR1 is SNHLY and CDR2 is FYNNEI. The length of the CDR3 is 16 residues. In DNA, the CDR3 is TGTGCCAGCAGGGCGCCCGGGACAGGGGGCTATAATGAGCAGTTCTTC. Amino acid sequence: CASRAPGTGGYNEQFF.

The chain couples TRBV3-1 (or the pseudogene TRBV3-2) to TRBJ2-3; D gene uncertain. With 2 bases removed from V and 7 bases from J, the gap between germline ends came to 7 bases. CDR3 length: 12 residues. Germline V CDR1 and CDR2: LGHDT, YNNKEL (reference sequence). The CDR3 nucleotides read TGTGCCAGCAGCCAACAGACATATACGCAGTATTTT. Translation gives CASSQQTYTQYF.

CDR3 coding DNA: TGTGCCAGCAGCTTAGGCGGGGGTTCTGTTGAAGCTTTCTTT. Its translation: CASSLGGGSVEAFF. The genes are TRBV7-9 and TRBJ1-1; a weak D match, TRBD1 (5 bases). This CDR3 is built from 14 residues. V lost 1 base and J 7 bases, leaving 13 bases between the germline ends. Germline loops: CDR1 SEHNR, CDR2 FQNEAQ (reference sequence).

The chain links TRBV7-2 to TRBJ2-7; the D gene is possibly TRBD2 (5 bases). V shed 4 bases and J shed 4 bases, with 17 bases lying between them. This CDR3 comprises 15 residues. Germline V gives CDR1 SGHTA, CDR2 FQGNSA. This CDR3 reads CASSYSPPGKYEQYF. CDR3 DNA: TGTGCCAGCAGCTACTCTCCTCCGGGAAAATACGAGCAGTACTTC.

This rearrangement joins TRBV2 to TRBJ2-2; tentatively, D is TRBD2 (7 bases). Germline V CDR1 and CDR2: SNHLY, FYNNEI. V was cut by 6 bases and J by 4 bases, with 21 bases left in between. This CDR3 is 17 amino acids long. CDR3 DNA: TGTGCCAGCAGCACCGACTGGCCGGGGGGCTTCACCGGGGAGCTGTTTTTT. The encoded protein is CASSTDWPGGFTGELFF. Combining the CDR3 with reference TRBV2 and TRBJ2-2 gives the whole variable domain EPEVTQTPSHQVTQMGQEVILRCVPISNHLYFYWYRQILGQKVEFLVSFYNNEISEKSEIFDDQFSVERPDGSNFTLKIRSTKLEDSAMYFCASSTDWPGGFTGELFFGEGSRLTVL.

J is TRBJ1-5 and V is TRBV3-1 (or the pseudogene TRBV3-2); TRBD1 matches 8 bases. Germline assignment: CDR1 LGHDT and CDR2 YNNKEL (reference sequence). The V gene end was trimmed by 2 bases and the J gene end by 1 base; junction bases not matched to a gene: 7. CDR3 length: 17 amino acids. The CDR3 nucleotides read TGTGCCAGCAGCCAACCCGGACAGGGCTTGAGCAATCAGCCCCAGCATTTT. Translation gives CASSQPGQGLSNQPQHF.

The chain employs TRBV18 and TRBJ2-3; D remains ambiguous. The V gene lost 5 bases and the J gene lost 2 bases, with 8 bases spanning the gap. Looked up from germline, CDR1 is KGHSH and CDR2 is LQKENI. The CDR3 totals 13 residues. CDR3: CASSGQYTDTQYF. CDR3 coding DNA: TGTGCCAGCTCAGGGCAGTACACAGATACGCAGTATTTT. The variable domain in full, completed from reference TRBV18 and TRBJ2-3, reads NAGVMQNPRHLVRRRGQEARLRCSPMKGHSHVYWYRQLPEEGLKFMVYLQKENIIDESGMPKERFSAEFPKEGPSILRIQQVVRGDSAAYFCASSGQYTDTQYFGPGTRLTVL.

The DNA for the CDR3 is TGTGCCAGCAAAGGACAGCCTAACACTGAAGCTTTCTTT. Amino acid sequence: CASKGQPNTEAFF. The chain recombines TRBV2 with TRBJ1-1; D is perhaps TRBD1 (6 bases). CDR3 length: 13 residues. V lost 7 bases to trimming and J lost 2 bases, with 11 bases between them. Germline V CDR1 and CDR2: SNHLY, FYNNEI.

This rearrangement joins TRBV2 to TRBJ1-2; D perhaps matches TRBD1 (5 bases). Germline CDR1 SNHLY, CDR2 FYNNEI. The CDR3 loop spans 13 amino acids. Trimming stripped 6 bases from V and 8 bases from J, with 16 bases between. The CDR3 sequence is CASSDKGTEGYTF. The CDR3 DNA follows: TGTGCCAGCAGCGATAAGGGGACGGAGGGCTACACCTTC.

In this sample, this clone turned up a few times. The chain employs TRBV24-1 and TRBJ2-1, with D perhaps assigned TRBD1 or TRBD2 (6 bases each). In germline, CDR1 is KGHDR, CDR2 SFDVKD. The ends were cut back, 4 bases at V and 2 bases at J, with 14 bases in the middle. The CDR3 covers 16 residues. This CDR3 is CATSDPVGGTYNEQFF. CDR3 bases: TGTGCCACCAGTGACCCTGTCGGGGGCACCTACAATGAGCAGTTCTTC.

The chain is built from TRBV19 and TRBJ2-1; 8 bases align to TRBD1. With 7 bases clipped from V and 9 bases from J, the junction kept 8 bases outside the gene matches. CDR1 and CDR2 (germline): LNHDA, SQIVND (reference sequence). The length of the CDR3 is 13 residues. In DNA form, the CDR3 reads TGTGCCAGTATGGACAGGGTAATCGCTGAGCAGTTCTTC. Protein: CASMDRVIAEQFF.

CDR3 loop: CSVRRTSGSTDTQYF. The CDR3 DNA is TGCAGCGTTCGCCGGACTAGCGGTAGCACAGATACGCAGTATTTT. The V and J genes are TRBV29-1 and TRBJ2-3, with 10 bases lining up with TRBD2. Germline-derived CDR1 and CDR2 are SQVTM and ANQGSEA. Trimming cost V 5 bases and J 0 bases; bases outside gene matches: 5. The CDR3 loop spans 15 amino acids.

This clone was seen only once. The V gene is TRBV5-8, the J gene TRBJ1-1; D possibly corresponds to TRBD1 (6 bases). CDR3 length equals 15 residues. Germline V lookup: CDR1 SGHTS, CDR2 YDEGEE. Trimming took off 0 bases at V and 3 bases at J, with 12 bases between the two ends. The CDR3 nucleotides read TGTGCCAGCAGCTTGGCCGTCGGGGGCGACACTGAAGCTTTCTTT. Residues: CASSLAVGGDTEAFF.

V is TRBV7-2 and J is TRBJ2-7, with D possibly TRBD2 on 5 matching bases. V dropped 2 bases and J dropped 0 bases, with 8 bases sitting between them. Germline-derived CDR1 and CDR2 are SGHTA and FQGNSA. This CDR3 comprises 14 residues. CDR3 sequence: CASSLREPSYEQYF. The CDR3 region has the DNA TGTGCCAGCAGCTTAAGGGAGCCCTCCTACGAGCAGTACTTC.

This chain uses TRBV7-9 with TRBJ2-1; 9 nucleotides match TRBD2. Germline-derived CDR1 and CDR2 are SEHNR and FQNEAQ (reference sequence). This CDR3 is built from 16 residues. Trimming cost V 5 bases and J 8 bases; bases outside gene matches: 13. CDR3 protein: CASSPRLASGADEQFF. The CDR3 nucleotides read TGTGCCAGCAGCCCCCGGTTGGCTAGCGGGGCCGATGAGCAGTTCTTC.

This sequence joins TRBV7-2 and TRBJ1-5; D possibly corresponds to TRBD1 (5 bases). The germline V gene has CDR1 SGHTA and CDR2 FQGNSA. The V end was cut by 0 bases, the J end by 6 bases, with 6 bases between. This CDR3 has 13 residues. The CDR3 spells CASSLAGAQPQHF. The CDR3 DNA reads TGTGCCAGCAGCTTAGCAGGGGCTCAGCCCCAGCATTTT.

The chain recombines TRBV10-2 with TRBJ2-3; D uncertain. The length of the CDR3 is 14 residues. CDR1 and CDR2 from the germline V gene are WSHSY and SAAADI. The V and J ends lost 1 base and 0 bases respectively, with 5 bases between them. DNA for the CDR3: TGCGCCAGCAGTGAGTTTGTTAGCACAGATACGCAGTATTTT. Translation gives CASSEFVSTDTQYF.

The V call is TRBV12-3 or TRBV12-4, the J call TRBJ2-1; the D is unclear. With 2 bases removed from V and 7 bases from J, the gap between germline ends came to 6 bases. CDR3 size: 12 residues. The CDR3 loop reads CASSLIGNEQFF. CDR3 sequence (DNA): TGTGCCAGCAGTTTAATCGGAAATGAGCAGTTCTTC.

This clone was counted a few times. This chain uses TRBV29-1 with TRBJ1-2, with 8 nucleotides matching TRBD1. The length of the CDR3 is 15 residues. J gave up 6 bases and V 6 bases, and 15 bases lay outside the gene matches. Per the germline V gene, CDR1 is SQVTM and CDR2 is ANQGSEA. The CDR3 nucleotides are TGCAGCGTCGTCGACAGGGGACGCCTCGGGAATGGCTACACCTTC. It is translated as CSVVDRGRLGNGYTF.

This clone has just a few counts. The rearrangement links TRBV3-1 (or the pseudogene TRBV3-2) to TRBJ1-4; D gene unclear. The V gene lost 3 bases and the J gene lost 8 bases, with 10 bases spanning the gap. This CDR3 region has 13 residues. Germline loops: CDR1 LGHDT, CDR2 YNNKEL (reference sequence). The CDR3 DNA sequence: TGTGCCAGCAGCCAGGGAACGCGCGAAAAACTGTTTTTT. Translation: CASSQGTREKLFF.

V gene TRBV18 combines with J gene TRBJ1-5; no clear D. With 3 bases removed from V and 3 bases from J, the gap between germline ends came to 6 bases. CDR1 KGHSH and CDR2 LQKENI come from the germline V gene. The CDR3 covers 13 residues. CDR3 residues: CASSPAANQPQHF. The CDR3 DNA reads TGTGCCAGCTCACCCGCAGCCAATCAGCCCCAGCATTTT.

The rearrangement links TRBV20-1 to TRBJ2-3; D possibly corresponds to TRBD1 (5 bases). There are 15 residues in the CDR3. Trimming removed 3 bases from V and 1 base from J, with 14 bases in between. The germline gives CDR1 DFQATT, CDR2 SNEGSKA (reference sequence). DNA of the CDR3: TGCAGTGCTAGTTCAGGGATGTCCCGCACAGATACGCAGTATTTT. Translation gives CSASSGMSRTDTQYF.